Each of the 4 T cell receptor beta chains below was sequenced from the same sample in a study of cytomegalovirus exposure and HLA in healthy donors. In the PCR, 60 Vbeta and 13 Jbeta primers were used. Assay used: immunoSEQ multiplex PCR; TCRdb lists only in-frame clones, some missing. The sample has around 100,000 clones, roughly 82% seen once. The sequenced sample was PBMCs. These receptors came from a man aged 25 to 40 in good health and CMV-seropositive.

The chain links TRBV28 to TRBJ2-1, with 8 nucleotides matching TRBD2. After removal of 4 bases from V and 2 bases from J, the junction contained 7 bases not matched to a gene. Germline CDR1 is MDHEN and CDR2 is SYDVKM. This CDR3 is built from 16 residues. CDR3 bases: TGTGCCAGCAGTTCCTCGGGACTAGTGGCCTACAATGAGCAGTTCTTC. As protein: CASSSSGLVAYNEQFF.

This rearrangement joins TRBV18 to TRBJ1-1, with D tentatively TRBD1 (6 bases). Germline V gene lookup returns CDR1 KGHSH and CDR2 LQKENI. Trimming took off 5 bases at V and 5 bases at J, with 12 bases between the two ends. This CDR3 contains 13 residues. The CDR3 region has the DNA TGTGCCAGCTCAGCTCTCGGGACAACTGAAGCTTTCTTT. This translates into CASSALGTTEAFF.

CDR3 protein: CASSLALSSGSSSGANVLTF. CDR3 DNA: TGTGCCAGCAGCTTGGCCCTCTCGAGCGGGAGCTCTTCTGGGGCCAACGTCCTGACTTTC. V usage is TRBV5-4 and J usage is TRBJ2-6; 8 bases map to TRBD2. Germline V gives CDR1 SGHNT, CDR2 YYREEE (reference sequence). V was pared by 0 bases and J by 1 base, with 12 bases of the junction left unmatched. CDR3 length: 20 residues.

The chain links TRBV15 to TRBJ2-3, with D possibly being TRBD2 (5 bases). The CDR3 has 14 amino acids. Per germline, CDR1 LNHNV and CDR2 YYDKDF (reference sequence). V was trimmed by 5 bases and J by 2 bases, leaving 11 bases between them. This chain's CDR3 is CATSPRTYTDTQYF. The CDR3 nucleotides read TGTGCCACCAGCCCACGGACTTACACAGATACGCAGTATTTT.